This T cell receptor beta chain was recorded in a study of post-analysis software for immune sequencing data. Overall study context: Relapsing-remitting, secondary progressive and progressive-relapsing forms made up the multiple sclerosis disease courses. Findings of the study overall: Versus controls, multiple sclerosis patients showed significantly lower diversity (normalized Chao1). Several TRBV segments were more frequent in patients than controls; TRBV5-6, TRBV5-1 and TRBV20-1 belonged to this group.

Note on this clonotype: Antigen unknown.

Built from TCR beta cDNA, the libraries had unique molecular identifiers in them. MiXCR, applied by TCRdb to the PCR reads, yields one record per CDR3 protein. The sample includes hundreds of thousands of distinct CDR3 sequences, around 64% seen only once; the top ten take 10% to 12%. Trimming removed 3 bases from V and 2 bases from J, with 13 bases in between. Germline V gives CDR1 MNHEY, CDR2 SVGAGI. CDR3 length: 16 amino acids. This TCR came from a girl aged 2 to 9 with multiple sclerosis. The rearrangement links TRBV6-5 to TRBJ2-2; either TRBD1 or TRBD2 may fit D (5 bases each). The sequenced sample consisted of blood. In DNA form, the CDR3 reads TGTGCCAGCAGTTATAAGGGACGGCTTAACACCGGGGAGCTGTTTTTT. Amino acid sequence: CASSYKGRLNTGELFF.